This T cell receptor beta chain was retrieved from a study of T cell responses to AZD1222 COVID-19 vaccine. About this clone: No antigen is known for it.

Findings and caveats of the study: Spike-specific TCR breadth rose after two AZD1222 doses, and depth rose as well.

Libraries were prepared by immunoSEQ multiplex PCR; TCRdb keeps only in-frame clonotypes and omits some of them. The sample has 70,000 to 100,000 clones, approximately 85% seen once. The CDR3 extends over 16 amino acids. CDR1 MNHEY and CDR2 SMNVEV come from the germline V gene (reference sequence). Trimming shortened V by 6 bases and J by 3 bases, and 20 bases separated the two germline ends. The origin of this receptor is an adult who received the AZD1222 COVID-19 vaccine. V usage is TRBV27 and J usage is TRBJ1-1; D perhaps matches TRBD1 (6 bases). The specimen was peripheral blood, collected 28 days after the second AZD1222 dose. CDR3 DNA sequence: TGTGCCAGCAGCCCCCGGGGCAGGGGCTCGGACACTGAAGCTTTCTTT. The encoded protein is CASSPRGRGSDTEAFF.